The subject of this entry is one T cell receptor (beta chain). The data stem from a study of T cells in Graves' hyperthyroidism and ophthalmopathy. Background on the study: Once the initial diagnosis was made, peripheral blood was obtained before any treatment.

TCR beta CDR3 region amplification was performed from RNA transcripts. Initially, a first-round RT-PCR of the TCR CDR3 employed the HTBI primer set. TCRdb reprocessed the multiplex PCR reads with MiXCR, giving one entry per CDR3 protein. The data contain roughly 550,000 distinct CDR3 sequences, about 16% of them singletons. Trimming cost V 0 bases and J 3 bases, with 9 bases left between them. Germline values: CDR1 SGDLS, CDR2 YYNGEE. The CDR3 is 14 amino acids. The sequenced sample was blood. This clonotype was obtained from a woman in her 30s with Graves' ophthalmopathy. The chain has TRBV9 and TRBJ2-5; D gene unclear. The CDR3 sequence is CASSVAVGEETQYF. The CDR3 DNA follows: TGTGCCAGCAGCGTAGCGGTTGGGGAAGAGACCCAGTACTTC.